Listed below are T cell receptor beta chains from one sample, sequenced in a study of blood T cell repertoires in COVID-19. TCRdb keeps only in-frame clones here, not all; method: immunoSEQ multiplex PCR. The table shows about 310,000 clones, with around 92% occurring only once. Sample: PBMCs or T cells enriched from blood (not recorded which). These receptors came from a woman younger than 45 who had recovered from COVID-19. Both conserved end residues are part of each CDR3. A D gene is named only where the DNA matches it firmly. Size is stated for part of the rows, as once, few or many counts, or as a class when the clone is expanded.

clone size	V gene	D gene	J gene	CDR3 protein	CDR3 DNA
-	TRBV27	TRBD2	TRBJ2-7	CASSLVGTSGTYEQYF	TGTGCCAGCAGCCTAGTAGGCACTAGCGGTACCTACGAGCAGTACTTC
-	TRBV30	TRBD1	TRBJ2-6	CAWNGWAPGQRISGANVLTF	TGTGCCTGGAATGGGTGGGCCCCGGGACAGAGAATCTCTGGGGCCAACGTCCTGACTTTC
-	TRBV20-1	-	TRBJ1-2	CSASDYGYTF	TGCAGTGCTTCGGACTATGGCTACACCTTC
-	TRBV5-8	-	TRBJ1-2	CASSFAGDNRYGYTF	TGTGCCAGCAGCTTTGCAGGGGACAACCGATATGGCTACACCTTC
-	TRBV5-1	-	TRBJ1-2	CASSSGSSRTYGYTF	TGCGCCAGCAGCTCGGGGTCGTCGAGGACTTATGGCTACACCTTC
-	TRBV28	TRBD2	TRBJ2-7	CASRREDEQYF	TGTGCCAGCAGACGGGAGGACGAGCAGTACTTC
-	TRBV18	-	TRBJ2-1	CASSPQAGSYNEQFF	TGTGCCAGCTCACCGCAGGCAGGGTCCTACAATGAGCAGTTCTTC
-	TRBV20-1	TRBD1	TRBJ1-4	CSASRGLEKLFF	TGCAGTGCTAGTAGGGGGCTAGAAAAACTGTTTTTT
-	TRBV29-1	-	TRBJ2-7	CSVTTPLKPHSPYEQYF	TGCAGCGTTACCACTCCCCTAAAACCTCATTCTCCCTACGAGCAGTACTTC
-	TRBV11-2	TRBD1	TRBJ1-1	CASSLWDRVWDTEAFF	TGTGCCAGCAGCTTGTGGGACAGGGTGTGGGACACTGAAGCTTTCTTT
-	TRBV5-1	TRBD2	TRBJ2-7	CASSLVSRGVGGEQYF	TGCGCCAGCAGCTTGGTTTCACGGGGGGTCGGCGGCGAGCAGTACTTC
-	TRBV5-4	TRBD1	TRBJ1-1	CASSFWTGADAEAFF	TGTGCCAGCAGCTTCTGGACAGGGGCGGACGCTGAAGCTTTCTTT
-	TRBV7-2	TRBD1	TRBJ2-7	CASSGQGYEQYF	TGTGCCAGCAGCGGACAGGGGTACGAGCAGTACTTC
-	TRBV7-9	-	TRBJ2-2	CASSLLQGHTGELFF	TGTGCCAGCAGCTTATTACAGGGTCACACCGGGGAGCTGTTTTTT
once	TRBV10-3	-	TRBJ1-6	CAISEGTMCNSPLHF	TGTGCCATCAGTGAAGGGACAATGTGCAACTCACCCCTCCACTTT
-	TRBV3-1/TRBV3-2	TRBD1	TRBJ2-5	CASSQVHRGLGETQYF	TGTGCCAGCAGCCAAGTTCACAGGGGGCTCGGGGAGACCCAGTACTTC
-	TRBV15	-	TRBJ1-6	CATRQGSSENSPLHF	TGTGCCACCAGGCAGGGGTCGTCTGAGAATTCACCCCTCCACTTT
-	TRBV29-1	-	TRBJ2-1	CSVKRGLSYNEQFF	TGCAGCGTCAAACGCGGGCTCTCCTACAATGAGCAGTTCTTC
-	TRBV6-5	TRBD2	TRBJ2-1	CASKGGALYNEQFF	TGTGCCAGCAAGGGAGGGGCCCTCTACAATGAGCAGTTCTTC
-	TRBV19	-	TRBJ1-1	CASSAWGRTPNTEAFF	TGTGCCAGTAGTGCCTGGGGGAGGACACCGAACACTGAAGCTTTCTTT
-	TRBV28	-	TRBJ2-7	CASSFGGLYEQYF	TGTGCCAGCAGTTTTGGGGGACTCTACGAGCAGTACTTC
-	TRBV2	-	TRBJ1-5	CASSLSEPQHF	TGTGCCAGCAGCCTTTCTGAGCCCCAGCATTTT
-	TRBV19	-	TRBJ1-1	CASSPRQIMNTEAFF	TGTGCCAGTAGTCCGCGACAGATCATGAACACTGAAGCTTTCTTT
-	TRBV5-1	TRBD1	TRBJ1-5	CASSLGQGGDQPQHF	TGCGCCAGCAGCTTGGGGCAGGGGGGAGATCAGCCCCAGCATTTT
-	TRBV29-1	-	TRBJ2-2	CSVFQGTGELFF	TGCAGCGTTTTTCAGGGGACCGGGGAGCTGTTTTTT
once	TRBV5-1	-	TRBJ2-2	CASNIGLLSNTGELFF	TGCGCCAGCAACATAGGACTGCTATCGAACACCGGGGAGCTGTTTTTT
-	TRBV4-1	-	TRBJ1-4	CASSLPKGRVIGEKLFF	TGCGCCAGCAGCCTCCCAAAAGGTCGGGTGATTGGTGAAAAACTGTTTTTT
-	TRBV4-1	TRBD2	TRBJ2-5	CASSQSTTSDETQYF	TGCGCCAGCAGCCAATCCACGACTAGCGACGAGACCCAGTACTTC
-	TRBV15	-	TRBJ2-1	CATSSSFSSYNEQFF	TGTGCCACCAGCTCATCATTCAGCTCCTACAATGAGCAGTTCTTC
-	TRBV19	-	TRBJ1-4	CASSIGGEEEKLFF	TGTGCCAGTAGTATCGGCGGGGAGGAGGAAAAACTGTTTTTT
-	TRBV5-6	TRBD2	TRBJ2-7	CASSLGLADEQYF	TGTGCCAGCAGCTTGGGACTAGCGGACGAGCAGTACTTC
-	TRBV30	TRBD1	TRBJ1-1	CGSDTGVNTEAFF	TGTGGATCCGACACAGGGGTGAACACTGAAGCTTTCTTT
few	TRBV28	TRBD1	TRBJ2-7	CASSLNTGGRDEQYF	TGTGCCAGCAGTTTAAACACAGGGGGTCGGGACGAGCAGTACTTC
-	TRBV7-9	TRBD2	TRBJ2-1	CASSPTLRLRGENEQFF	TGTGCCAGCAGCCCCACCTTAAGACTTCGGGGGGAAAATGAGCAGTTCTTC
-	TRBV5-1	-	TRBJ1-6	CASSLRQESPLHF	TGCGCCAGCAGCTTACGACAGGAATCACCCCTCCACTTT
once	TRBV28	TRBD2	TRBJ2-3	CASSPRRRGGRDQDTQYF	TGTGCCAGCAGCCCCCGGAGGCGGGGGGGGAGGGATCAAGATACGCAGTATTTT
-	TRBV27	TRBD1	TRBJ2-4	CASSRTGGAGVAKNIQYF	TGTGCCAGCAGTCGGACAGGGGGCGCGGGGGTAGCCAAAAACATTCAGTACTTC
-	TRBV27	-	TRBJ2-5	CASSRIDSQETQYF	TGTGCCAGCAGTCGCATAGATAGTCAAGAGACCCAGTACTTC
-	TRBV5-1	-	TRBJ1-3	CASSLAGDRGNTIYF	TGCGCCAGCAGCTTGGCGGGAGACCGGGGAAACACCATATATTTT
-	TRBV5-1	-	TRBJ1-3	CASSLVGTGNTIYF	TGCGCCAGCAGCTTGGTAGGGACAGGAAACACCATATATTTT
once	TRBV7-9	-	TRBJ1-1	CASSHDMGSGTTEAFF	TGTGCCAGCAGCCACGACATGGGGAGTGGAACCACTGAAGCTTTCTTT
once	TRBV18	TRBD1	TRBJ1-2	CASSLGQGVSNYYGYTF	TGTGCCAGCTCACTAGGACAGGGAGTATCCAACTACTATGGCTACACCTTC
-	TRBV28	TRBD1	TRBJ1-5	CASSLLTGQNSNQPQHF	TGTGCCAGCAGTTTATTGACAGGGCAAAATAGCAATCAGCCCCAGCATTTT
-	TRBV3-1/TRBV3-2	TRBD2	TRBJ2-5	CASSRSGTSGRYQETQYF	TGTGCCAGCAGCCGCTCCGGGACTAGCGGGAGGTACCAAGAGACCCAGTACTTC
-	TRBV19	TRBD2	TRBJ2-1	CASSTGLAGGDEQFF	TGTGCCAGTAGTACGGGACTAGCGGGAGGAGATGAGCAGTTCTTC
-	TRBV28	-	TRBJ1-6	CASTTTQGGSYNSPLHF	TGTGCCAGCACCACTACACAAGGTGGCTCCTATAATTCACCCCTCCACTTT
-	TRBV10-3	-	TRBJ2-7	CAISGQGGTYEQYF	TGTGCCATCAGTGGACAGGGCGGGACCTACGAGCAGTACTTC
-	TRBV7-8	TRBD1	TRBJ1-5	CASSLDRGYQPQHF	TGTGCCAGCAGCCTGGACAGGGGTTATCAGCCCCAGCATTTT
few	TRBV29-1	-	TRBJ1-1	CSGNRGSATEAFF	TGCAGCGGAAATCGAGGTTCGGCCACTGAAGCTTTCTTT
-	TRBV10-3	TRBD1	TRBJ2-7	CAISKGTGDSYEQYF	TGTGCCATCAGTAAGGGGACAGGGGATTCCTACGAGCAGTACTTC
once	TRBV5-1	TRBD1	TRBJ2-7	CASSLWDRGGEQYF	TGCGCCAGCAGCTTGTGGGACAGGGGAGGCGAGCAGTACTTC
-	TRBV19	TRBD1	TRBJ1-5	CASSTPTGTWQPQHF	TGTGCCAGTAGTACCCCGACAGGGACTTGGCAGCCCCAGCATTTT
-	TRBV4-3	-	TRBJ1-2	CASSQDIVPYYGYTF	TGCGCCAGCAGCCAAGATATTGTCCCCTACTATGGCTACACCTTC
-	TRBV6-2/TRBV6-3	TRBD1	TRBJ2-7	CASSSPGQSYEQYF	TGTGCCAGCAGTAGCCCGGGACAGTCCTACGAGCAGTACTTC
-	TRBV3-1/TRBV3-2	-	TRBJ1-5	CASSQSLSSNQPQHF	TGTGCCAGCAGCCAAAGTCTAAGTAGCAATCAGCCCCAGCATTTT
-	TRBV29-1	-	TRBJ2-3	CSVTNRPYTDTQYF	TGCAGCGTAACCAACAGGCCCTACACAGATACGCAGTATTTT
-	TRBV3-1/TRBV3-2	-	TRBJ2-3	CASSQDQGRDTQYF	TGTGCCAGCAGCCAAGATCAGGGGCGGGATACGCAGTATTTT